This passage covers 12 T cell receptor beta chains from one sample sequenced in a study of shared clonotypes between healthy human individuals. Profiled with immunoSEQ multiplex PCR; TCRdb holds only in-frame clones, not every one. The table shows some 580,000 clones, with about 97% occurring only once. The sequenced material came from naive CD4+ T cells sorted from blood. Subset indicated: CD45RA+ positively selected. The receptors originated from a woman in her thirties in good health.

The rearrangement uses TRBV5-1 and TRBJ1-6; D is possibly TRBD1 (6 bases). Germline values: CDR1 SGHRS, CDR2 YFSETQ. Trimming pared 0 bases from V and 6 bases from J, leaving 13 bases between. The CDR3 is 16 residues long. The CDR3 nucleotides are TGCGCCAGCAGCTTGGTACAGGGAGGAAGTAATTCACCCCTCCACTTT. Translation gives CASSLVQGGSNSPLHF.

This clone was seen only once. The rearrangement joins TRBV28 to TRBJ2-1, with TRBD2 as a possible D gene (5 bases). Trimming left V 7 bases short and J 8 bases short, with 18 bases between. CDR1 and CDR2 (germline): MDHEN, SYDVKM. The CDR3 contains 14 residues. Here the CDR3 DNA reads TGTGCCAGCATCCCCTCACTTGCGGGCGATGAGCAGTTCTTC. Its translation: CASIPSLAGDEQFF.

CDR3 DNA: TGTGCCAGCAGCCTTTATGGGGAGAACACTGAAGCTTTCTTT. This codes for CASSLYGENTEAFF. The chain employs TRBV5-5 and TRBJ1-1, with D uncertain. Per the germline V gene, CDR1 is SGHKS and CDR2 is YYEKEE (reference sequence). This CDR3 is built from 14 residues. Between the trimmed V and J ends, which lost 4 bases and 1 base, there was a span of 11 bases.

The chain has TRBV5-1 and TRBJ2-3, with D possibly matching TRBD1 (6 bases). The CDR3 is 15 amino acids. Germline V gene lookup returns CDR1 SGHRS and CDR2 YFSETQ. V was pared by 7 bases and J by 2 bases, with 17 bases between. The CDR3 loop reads CASVQGHFDTDTQYF. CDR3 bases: TGCGCCAGCGTTCAGGGGCACTTCGACACAGATACGCAGTATTTT.

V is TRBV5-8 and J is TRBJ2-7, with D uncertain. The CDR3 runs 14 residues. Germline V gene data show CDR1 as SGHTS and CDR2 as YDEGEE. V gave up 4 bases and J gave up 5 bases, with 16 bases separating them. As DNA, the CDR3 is TGTGCCAGCAGCCACCTACCGAACGGCAACGAGCAGTACTTC. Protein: CASSHLPNGNEQYF.

The CDR3 DNA sequence: TGCGCCAGCAGCCAGCGCACTAGTATCGGACAGGCCTCCTACGAGCAGTACTTC. Protein: CASSQRTSIGQASYEQYF. The chain links TRBV5-1 to TRBJ2-7, with 7 nucleotides matching TRBD1. Germline CDR1 is SGHRS and CDR2 is YFSETQ. The CDR3 spans 18 residues. V lost 4 bases, J lost 0 bases, and 16 bases stayed unmatched.

The CDR3 bases are TGTGCCACCCAAACAGGGGGCGGCTATGGCTACACCTTC. Protein sequence: CATQTGGGYGYTF. V gene TRBV28 combines with J gene TRBJ1-2; TRBD1 matches 9 bases. The V gene's germline CDR1 is MDHEN and CDR2 SYDVKM. There are 13 residues in the CDR3. V trimming: 10 bases; J trimming: 4 bases; junction bases outside the gene matches: 7.

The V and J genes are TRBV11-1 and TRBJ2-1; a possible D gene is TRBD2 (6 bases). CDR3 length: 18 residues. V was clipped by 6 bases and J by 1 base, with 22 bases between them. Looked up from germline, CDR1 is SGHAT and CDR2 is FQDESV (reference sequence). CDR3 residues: CASSRVGGPSYSYNEQFF. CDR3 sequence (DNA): TGTGCCAGCAGTCGTGTGGGAGGACCGTCATATTCCTACAATGAGCAGTTCTTC.

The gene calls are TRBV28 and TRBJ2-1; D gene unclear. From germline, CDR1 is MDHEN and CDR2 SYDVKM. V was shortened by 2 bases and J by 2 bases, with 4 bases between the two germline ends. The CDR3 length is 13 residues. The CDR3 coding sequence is TGTGCCAGCAGTTTAACTGCCTACAATGAGCAGTTCTTC. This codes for CASSLTAYNEQFF.

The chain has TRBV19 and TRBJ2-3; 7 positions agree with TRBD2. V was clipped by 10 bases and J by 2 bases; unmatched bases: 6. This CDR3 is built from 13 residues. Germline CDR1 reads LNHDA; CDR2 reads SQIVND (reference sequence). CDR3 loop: CATGSGNTDTQYF. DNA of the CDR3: TGTGCCACGGGAAGCGGGAACACAGATACGCAGTATTTT.

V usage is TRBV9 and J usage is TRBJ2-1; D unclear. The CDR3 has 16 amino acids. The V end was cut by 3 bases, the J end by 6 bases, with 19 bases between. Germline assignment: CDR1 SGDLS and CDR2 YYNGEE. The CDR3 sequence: CASSAGIALVRNEQFF. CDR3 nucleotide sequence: TGTGCCAGCAGCGCAGGTATAGCTTTGGTTCGCAATGAGCAGTTCTTC.

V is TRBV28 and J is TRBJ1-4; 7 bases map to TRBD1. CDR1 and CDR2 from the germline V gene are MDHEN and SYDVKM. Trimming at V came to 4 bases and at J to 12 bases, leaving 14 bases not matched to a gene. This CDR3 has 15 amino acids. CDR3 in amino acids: CASSSAGTVNEQLFF. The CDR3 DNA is TGTGCCAGCAGTTCAGCCGGGACAGTGAATGAGCAACTGTTTTTT.